The T cell receptor (beta chain) described here comes from a study of blood T cells in healthy people across ages. Study-level points and caveats: Not knowing donor CMV status may have confounded expanded clonotype changes. Naive T cell percentage strongly correlated with TCR beta diversity.

Through a sample-barcoded 5' primer and a J-beta primer mix, a second PCR was run for roughly 7 to 12 cycles. TCRdb recomputed calls from the 5' RACE reads with MiXCR, one row per CDR3 protein. The sample lists more than 1 million distinct CDR3 sequences; around 43% were seen once. Notes on this clonotype: Its target is not known.

This CDR3 region has 17 residues. V lost 11 bases to trimming and J lost 5 bases; unmatched junction nucleotides: 20. Germline CDR1 reads WSHSY; CDR2 reads SAAADI. The sequencing sample was made of blood. The chain uses TRBV10-2 and TRBJ2-3; 9 nucleotides agree with TRBD1. The sequence was collected from a woman aged 55-70 years in good health. The CDR3 nucleotides are TGCGCCGCCGGCGCCACGATACAGGGGGCAGGAGGAGATACGCAGTATTTT. Translation gives CAAGATIQGAGGDTQYF.